The text below deals with one TCR beta chain. Antigen unknown. The data were obtained in a study of shared clonotypes between healthy human individuals. Study summary: Three men and a couple of women, aged 18 to 49, were donors. Whole-study findings and limits: Generation probability values for non-shared clonotypes were lower than those for clonotypes shared by all four donors. Rarefaction showed sorted-subset sequencing was incomplete despite large depth.

None of the donors, who were healthy HIV-negative adults, had recently had acute infections or vaccinations. Measured with immunoSEQ multiplex PCR; TCRdb has only the in-frame clones, and not every one. This sample yields approximately 1.5 million clones, of which approximately 98% are seen a single time; about 0.4% belongs to the top ten. Germline V gives CDR1 MDHEN, CDR2 SYDVKM. The length of the CDR3 is 16 residues. J was trimmed by 5 bases and V by 2 bases; bases with no gene match: 5. The V call is TRBV28, the J call TRBJ2-3, with TRBD1 identical over 12 bases. Sequencing used naive CD4+ T cells sorted from blood. Subset noted: CD45RA+ positively selected. The sequence derives from a man younger than 40 in good health. The CDR3 loop is CASSLEGQGALDTQYF. CDR3 DNA sequence: TGTGCCAGCAGTTTAGAGGGACAGGGGGCGTTAGATACGCAGTATTTT.